This paragraph covers one TCR beta chain sequence. The method was immunoSEQ multiplex PCR; TCRdb's version includes in-frame clones alone and lacks a portion of them. The repertoire holds around 60,000 clones, with about 88% as singletons. These data come from a study of blood T cell repertoires in COVID-19. On the study more broadly: Samples representing acute and convalescent COVID-19 were sourced from the United States, Italy and Spain.

Trimming shortened V by 1 base and J by 0 bases, and 9 bases separated the two germline ends. The CDR3 is made up of 15 amino acids. Per germline, CDR1 MNHEY and CDR2 SVGEGT. The chain recombines TRBV6-2 or TRBV6-3 with TRBJ1-1, with a tentative D call TRBD1 (6 bases). This clonotype originated in a man between 65 and 80 years old with acute or convalescent COVID-19. The sample was peripheral blood. In DNA, the CDR3 is TGTGCCAGCAGTTACTGGGGACAACTGAACACTGAAGCTTTCTTT. It translates to CASSYWGQLNTEAFF.